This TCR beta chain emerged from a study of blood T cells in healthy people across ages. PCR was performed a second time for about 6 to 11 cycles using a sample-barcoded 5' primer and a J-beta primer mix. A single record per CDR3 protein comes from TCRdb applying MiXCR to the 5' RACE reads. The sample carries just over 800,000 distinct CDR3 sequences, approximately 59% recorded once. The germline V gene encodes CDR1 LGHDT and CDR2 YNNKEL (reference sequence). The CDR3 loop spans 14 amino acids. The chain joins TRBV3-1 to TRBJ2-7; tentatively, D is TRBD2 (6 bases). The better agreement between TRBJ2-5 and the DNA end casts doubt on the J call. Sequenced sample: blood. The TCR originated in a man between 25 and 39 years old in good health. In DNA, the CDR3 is TGTGCCAGCAGCCAAGGGATGGGAGGCGAGACCCAGTACTTC. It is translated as CASSQGMGGETQYF.